This T cell receptor beta chain derives from a study of cytomegalovirus exposure and HLA in healthy donors. The germline V gene has CDR1 SNHLY and CDR2 FYNNEI. The CDR3 sequence is 14 residues long. With V trimmed by 4 bases and J by 8 bases, 5 bases remained unmatched. Amplification used 60 Vbeta primers and 13 Jbeta primers. Profiling relied on immunoSEQ multiplex PCR, and the TCRdb table lists in-frame clones only, not all of them. This sample has around 240,000 clones; roughly 82% occur once, and the top ten carry 5% to 6.5%. The study sampled nominally healthy donors, though unrecorded immune exposures were likely. As for this clone: Its antigen is as yet unknown.

General study results and limits: Cytomegalovirus association was listed for 164 TCR beta chains.

The sequenced sample was PBMCs. V usage is TRBV2 and J usage is TRBJ1-4, with TRBD1 identical over 9 bases. The TCR originated in a woman in her 40s in good health and CMV-seropositive. In DNA form, the CDR3 reads TGTGCCAGCAGTGTAGGGACAGGGCGAGAAAAACTGTTTTTT. It specifies CASSVGTGREKLFF.